This entry lists 27 T cell receptor beta chains sequenced from one sample in a study of technical replicates of blood from a handful of donors. Assay: immunoSEQ multiplex PCR; the TCRdb copy retains only in-frame clones and omits some. The table shows 81,000 or so clones, with roughly 96% occurring only once. Input material: T cells isolated from PBMCs. These receptors came from a human donor in good health.

The J gene is TRBJ2-5, the V gene TRBV11-2, with 7 bases that match TRBD2. The germline V gene encodes CDR1 SGHAT and CDR2 FQNNGV. V gave up 5 bases and J gave up 7 bases; unmatched junction bases: 22. CDR3 length: 18 amino acids. DNA of the CDR3: TGTGCCAGCAGCCAAACTGGGACTACACTCCTCATCCCGTGGACCCAGTACTTC. As protein: CASSQTGTTLLIPWTQYF.

This clone was counted once. The gene calls are TRBV5-5 and TRBJ2-2; no definite D call. Trimming stripped 0 bases from V and 3 bases from J, with 9 bases between. CDR3 length equals 15 residues. Germline V CDR1 and CDR2: SGHKS, YYEKEE (reference sequence). This CDR3 reads CASSLVPTHTGELFF. The CDR3, as DNA: TGTGCCAGCAGCTTGGTGCCGACACACACCGGGGAGCTGTTTTTT.

In its sample, this clone was seen once. The chain combines TRBV4-1 with TRBJ1-5; D unresolved. The CDR3 has 17 amino acids. CDR1 and CDR2 from the germline V gene are MGHRA and YSYEKL. The germline V and J ends were trimmed by 4 bases and 1 base, with 17 bases remaining between them. The CDR3 region has the DNA TGCGCCAGCAGCCCCCTGGGCGACCCGGGAAGCAATCAGCCCCAGCATTTT. Its protein product is CASSPLGDPGSNQPQHF.

The gene calls are TRBV6-5 and TRBJ2-7, with D hard to call. The V and J ends lost 3 bases and 3 bases respectively, with 15 bases between them. In germline, CDR1 is MNHEY, CDR2 SVGAGI. The CDR3 is 15 amino acids. CDR3 bases: TGTGCCAGCAGTTATCGAGTCGGAGAGGTCTACGAGCAGTACTTC. Translating it yields CASSYRVGEVYEQYF.

The chain uses TRBV9 and TRBJ2-5, with D possibly being TRBD1 (6 bases). V shed 3 bases and J shed 1 base, with 10 bases lying between them. CDR1 is SGDLS and CDR2 is YYNGEE in the germline V gene. The CDR3 runs 14 residues. CDR3 region: CASSAEGVQETQYF. CDR3 in DNA: TGTGCCAGCAGCGCCGAGGGGGTCCAAGAGACCCAGTACTTC.

The chain joins TRBV6-6 to TRBJ1-3, with D possibly being TRBD1 (6 bases). Trimming took 6 bases from V and 0 from J, leaving 12 bases between them. The CDR3 covers 15 residues. Per the germline V gene, CDR1 is MNHNY and CDR2 is SVGAGI (reference sequence). The CDR3, as DNA: TGTGCCAGCAGGAAAGGACAGACCTCTGGAAACACCATATATTTT. Its protein product is CASRKGQTSGNTIYF.

The rearrangement links TRBV27 to TRBJ2-1; TRBD2 aligns across 8 bases. The length of the CDR3 is 16 residues. With V trimmed by 1 base and J by 5 bases, 7 bases remained unmatched. Germline loops: CDR1 MNHEY, CDR2 SMNVEV (reference sequence). CDR3 DNA sequence: TGTGCCAGCAGTTTATGGCTGGCGGGGGGAGACAATGAGCAGTTCTTC. It specifies CASSLWLAGGDNEQFF.

CDR3 protein: CASTLRLEQYF. In DNA form, the CDR3 reads TGTGCCAGCACCCTGCGACTAGAGCAGTACTTC. J is TRBJ2-7 and V is TRBV2; weak D call: TRBD2 (5 bases). The CDR3 has 11 amino acids. CDR1 is SNHLY, CDR2 FYNNEI, per germline. V gave up 7 bases and J gave up 7 bases, with 11 bases separating them. Variable domain in full (rest from reference TRBV2 and TRBJ2-7): EPEVTQTPSHQVTQMGQEVILRCVPISNHLYFYWYRQILGQKVEFLVSFYNNEISEKSEIFDDQFSVERPDGSNFTLKIRSTKLEDSAMYFCASTLRLEQYFGPGTRLTVT.

This clone was observed a single time. The J gene is TRBJ2-7, the V gene TRBV7-3; 7 bases match TRBD1. V lost 5 bases to trimming and J lost 5 bases; unmatched junction nucleotides: 6. The CDR3 runs 13 residues. The germline gives CDR1 SGHTA, CDR2 FQGTGA. The CDR3 DNA sequence: TGTGCCAGCAGCCCGGGACAGTTCAACGAGCAGTACTTC. Protein product: CASSPGQFNEQYF.

The J gene is TRBJ1-1, the V gene TRBV19; TRBD1 agrees at 8 bases. Germline lookup yields CDR1 LNHDA and CDR2 SQIVND (reference sequence). This CDR3 is 13 amino acids long. Germline trimming cut 7 bases from V and 8 bases from J; bases unmatched to any gene: 9. For the CDR3, the DNA is TGTGCCAGTACCCGCCTACAGGGGGAAGAAGCTTTCTTT. Amino acid sequence: CASTRLQGEEAFF.

The chain employs TRBV11-2 and TRBJ2-1, with 8 bases fitting TRBD1. The CDR3 extends over 18 amino acids. With 4 bases clipped from V and 3 bases from J, the junction kept 14 bases outside the gene matches. Germline CDR1 is SGHAT and CDR2 is FQNNGV. The CDR3 bases are TGTGCCAGCAGCTCAACCCAACAGGGGGATCTGTACTACAATGAGCAGTTCTTC. Protein product: CASSSTQQGDLYYNEQFF.

V is TRBV5-4 and J is TRBJ2-3; D is unresolved. CDR3 length: 12 residues. Germline assignment: CDR1 SGHNT and CDR2 YYREEE (reference sequence). The ends were cut back, 2 bases at V and 4 bases at J, with 5 bases in the middle. For the CDR3, the DNA is TGTGCCAGCAGCTTCCTAGCAGATACGCAGTATTTT. Translation gives CASSFLADTQYF.

The chain is built from TRBV4-1 and TRBJ2-2; 7 positions match TRBD2. Germline V gives CDR1 MGHRA, CDR2 YSYEKL. The CDR3 covers 14 residues. Germline trimming cut 1 base from V and 6 bases from J; bases unmatched to any gene: 2. CDR3 protein: CASSQVGGAGELFF. CDR3 nucleotides: TGCGCCAGCAGCCAAGTGGGGGGGGCCGGGGAGCTGTTTTTT.

The chain has TRBV19 and TRBJ1-5; TRBD1 might be the D (6 bases). The germline V gene has CDR1 LNHDA and CDR2 SQIVND (reference sequence). This CDR3 has 15 residues. V was clipped by 5 bases and J by 3 bases, with 14 bases between them. CDR3 sequence reads: CASSFQTGSNQPQHF. The CDR3 coding sequence is TGTGCCAGTAGTTTCCAGACAGGCTCCAATCAGCCCCAGCATTTT. Full variable domain (missing parts from reference TRBV19 and TRBJ1-5): DGGITQSPKYLFRKEGQNVTLSCEQNLNHDAMYWYRQDPGQGLRLIYYSQIVNDFQKGDIAEGYSVSREKKESFPLTVTSAQKNPTAFYLCASSFQTGSNQPQHFGDGTRLSIL.

The chain uses TRBV27 and TRBJ2-3; the match to TRBD2 covers 11 bases. The CDR3 consists of 15 residues. Per germline, CDR1 MNHEY and CDR2 SMNVEV (reference sequence). The V and J ends lost 6 bases and 0 bases, in that order; junction bases with no gene match: 2. The chain's CDR3 is CASRGLAASTDTQYF. CDR3 nucleotide sequence: TGTGCCAGCAGGGGACTAGCGGCTAGCACAGATACGCAGTATTTT.

The genes are TRBV5-4 and TRBJ1-2; 7 bases align to TRBD1. Per the germline V gene, CDR1 is SGHNT and CDR2 is YYREEE (reference sequence). The CDR3 is made up of 14 amino acids. V lost 0 bases and J lost 2; bases outside the gene matches: 1. As DNA, the CDR3 is TGTGCCAGCAGCTTGGGGGGACAGAACTATGGCTACACCTTC. This codes for CASSLGGQNYGYTF.

The V call is TRBV5-1, the J call TRBJ2-7; 8 nucleotides agree with TRBD2. The CDR3 extends over 15 amino acids. Trimming cost V 2 bases and J 2 bases; bases outside gene matches: 6. Germline V gives CDR1 SGHRS, CDR2 YFSETQ. CDR3 in amino acids: CASSFRTSSAYEQYF. CDR3 DNA: TGCGCCAGCAGCTTTCGGACTAGCAGCGCCTACGAGCAGTACTTC.

This clone appeared a single time. The chain uses TRBV7-9 and TRBJ2-7; 7 bases line up with TRBD2. CDR1 and CDR2 (germline): SEHNR, FQNEAQ (reference sequence). The V segment lost 5 bases and the J segment 3 bases; nucleotides outside the gene matches: 13. The CDR3 totals 16 residues. As DNA, the CDR3 is TGTGCCAGCAGCCCTAGGGTGGCGGGAGCTGGCTACGAGCAGTACTTC. Translation: CASSPRVAGAGYEQYF.

V gene TRBV12-5 combines with J gene TRBJ2-7, with 7 nucleotides matching TRBD1. The trim removed 2 bases at V and 0 bases at J, leaving 7 bases unmatched. Germline V gives CDR1 LGHNT, CDR2 FRNRAP. This CDR3 has 16 residues. The CDR3 DNA reads TGTGCTAGTGGTTTGAGGTTTGGGACAGACTCCTACGAGCAGTACTTC. Translation: CASGLRFGTDSYEQYF.

The rearrangement joins TRBV29-1 to TRBJ2-3, with 8 nucleotides matching TRBD1. The CDR3 loop spans 14 amino acids. The germline CDR1 and CDR2 sequences are SQVTM and ANQGSEA. Trimming cost V 5 bases and J 0 bases; bases outside gene matches: 4. CDR3 sequence: CSVPGGMSTDTQYF. In nucleotides, the CDR3 is TGCAGCGTTCCAGGGGGCATGAGCACAGATACGCAGTATTTT.

The chain is built from TRBV29-1 and TRBJ2-1, with 14 nucleotides matching TRBD2. The CDR3 has 14 amino acids. Trimming removed 4 bases from V and 6 bases from J; junction bases left unmatched: 2. Germline CDR1 SQVTM, CDR2 ANQGSEA. CDR3 sequence (DNA): TGCAGCGTTGCCGGGACTAGCGGGAGCAATGAGCAGTTCTTC. It is translated as CSVAGTSGSNEQFF.

V and J are TRBV11-3 and TRBJ2-6, with D tentatively TRBD1 (6 bases). Germline CDR1 is SGHNT and CDR2 is YENEEA. This CDR3 contains 16 residues. Trimming removed 4 bases from V and 8 bases from J, with 18 bases in between. In DNA form, the CDR3 reads TGTGCCAGCAGCTCTAATACAAACAGGGAGTCCAACGTCCTGACTTTC. Translating it yields CASSSNTNRESNVLTF. The whole variable domain, filled in from reference TRBV11-3 and TRBJ2-6, reads EAGVVQSPRYKIIEKKQPVAFWCNPISGHNTLYWYLQNLGQGPELLIRYENEEAVDDSQLPKDRFSAERLKGVDSTLKIQPAELGDSAVYLCASSSNTNRESNVLTFGAGSRLTVL.

The chain joins TRBV5-1 to TRBJ2-7; D might be TRBD2 (5 bases). V was cut by 4 bases and J by 2 bases, with 16 bases left in between. The CDR3 has 15 amino acids. CDR1 SGHRS and CDR2 YFSETQ come from the germline V gene. The CDR3: CASSTSLENTYEQYF. CDR3 coding DNA: TGCGCCAGCAGCACGTCACTAGAGAACACCTACGAGCAGTACTTC.

This chain links TRBV6-4 with TRBJ2-3, with a weak D call TRBD2 (5 bases). The CDR3 loop spans 15 amino acids. V lost 0 bases and J lost 3, with 10 bases in between. Germline V gene sequence: CDR1 MRHNA, CDR2 SNTAGT. CDR3 nucleotides: TGTGCCAGCAGTGACTCGACGGGGTTAACAGATACGCAGTATTTT. Encoded protein: CASSDSTGLTDTQYF.

The CDR3 sequence: CASSSTGVNTEAFF. The DNA for the CDR3 is TGCGCCAGCAGCTCTACAGGGGTGAACACTGAAGCTTTCTTT. The chain combines TRBV5-1 with TRBJ1-1, with 7 bases fitting TRBD1. The CDR3 extends over 14 amino acids. V lost 3 bases, J lost 0 bases, and 2 bases stayed unmatched. The germline V gene encodes CDR1 SGHRS and CDR2 YFSETQ. The full variable domain, with the rest looked up from reference TRBV5-1 and TRBJ1-1, is KAGVTQTPRYLIKTRGQQVTLSCSPISGHRSVSWYQQTPGQGLQFLFEYFSETQRNKGNFPGRFSGRQFSNSRSEMNVSTLELGDSALYLCASSSTGVNTEAFFGQGTRLTVV.

This clone was seen only once. The CDR3 protein is CASSQAPLPSGGSGNTIYF. The DNA for the CDR3 is TGCGCCAGCAGCCAAGCGCCACTCCCATCTGGCGGATCTGGAAACACCATATATTTT. V gene TRBV4-1 combines with J gene TRBJ1-3; the D is unclear. Germline CDR1 is MGHRA and CDR2 is YSYEKL. The CDR3 runs to 19 residues. V shed 1 base and J shed 1 base, with 20 bases lying between them.

The CDR3, as DNA: TGTGCCAGCATCAAGAGCGGGGGAAGCTCCTACGAGCAGTACTTC. Its translation: CASIKSGGSSYEQYF. The chain couples TRBV7-9 to TRBJ2-7, with 8 nucleotides matching TRBD2. Germline V gene lookup returns CDR1 SEHNR and CDR2 FQNEAQ (reference sequence). Trimming cost V 7 bases and J 0 bases; bases outside gene matches: 8. The CDR3 contains 15 residues.